This entry lists 23 T cell receptor beta chains sequenced from one sample in a study of response to subunit inactivated influenza vaccine. TCRdb redid the calling of the RT-PCR reads with MiXCR, one entry per CDR3 protein. The sample records about 530,000 distinct CDR3 sequences, approximately 12% being singletons. The material sequenced was PBMCs from blood, taken on the day of vaccination. These receptor sequences come from a man in his forties or fifties who received an inactivated influenza vaccine.

This clonotype was found a few times. The J gene is TRBJ1-2, the V gene TRBV20-1; 12 bases fit TRBD1. V was clipped by 6 bases and J by 1 base; unmatched bases: 12. The CDR3 is made up of 17 amino acids. Germline CDR1 is DFQATT and CDR2 is SNEGSKA (reference sequence). The CDR3 nucleotides read TGCAGTGCCGACCTCCGGGACAGGGGGCTGGGTAACTATGGCTACACCTTC. Protein: CSADLRDRGLGNYGYTF.

With respect to this clonotype: The junction and the germline gene differ at one end; a read error may be behind it. The chain recombines TRBV7-7 with TRBJ2-1; 9 bases map to TRBD2. Germline lookup yields CDR1 SSHAT and CDR2 FNYEAQ (reference sequence). This CDR3 has 15 amino acids. The chain's CDR3 is CASSLTSGFSHEQFF. The CDR3 nucleotides read TGTGCTAGCAGCCTCACTAGCGGGTTCTCCCATGAGCAGTTCTTC.

At least ten counts were recorded for this clonotype. This rearrangement joins TRBV12-3 or TRBV12-4 to TRBJ2-7; unclear D gene. Deletions cut 0 bases from V and 6 bases from J, with 6 bases between. The CDR3 runs 12 residues. The CDR3 DNA is TGTGCCAGCAGTTTAGCGGGTAGCGAGCAGTACTTC. Protein product: CASSLAGSEQYF.

The sample holds a few counts of this clonotype. The chain joins TRBV20-1 to TRBJ2-7; TRBD1 matches at 8 bases. V lost 6 bases, J lost 4 bases, and 11 bases stayed unmatched. There are 14 residues in the CDR3. CDR1 and CDR2 from the germline V gene are DFQATT and SNEGSKA (reference sequence). CDR3 DNA: TGCAGTGCCGCCCCGGGACAGGTCCCTTACGAGCAGTACTTC. Translating gives CSAAPGQVPYEQYF.

The J gene is TRBJ2-3, the V gene TRBV11-1; 13 nucleotides line up with TRBD2. The CDR3 length is 18 residues. Germline trimming cut 5 bases from V and 2 bases from J; bases unmatched to any gene: 10. CDR1 and CDR2 from the germline V gene are SGHAT and FQDESV (reference sequence). The CDR3 DNA follows: TGTGCCAGCAGCCTACTAGCGGGAGGGCCTTCTTACACAGATACGCAGTATTTT. Protein sequence: CASSLLAGGPSYTDTQYF. Drawing the rest from reference TRBV11-1 and TRBJ2-3, the complete variable domain is EAEVAQSPRYKITEKSQAVAFWCDPISGHATLYWYRQILGQGPELLVQFQDESVVDDSQLPKDRFSAERLKGVDSTLKIQPAELGDSAMYLCASSLLAGGPSYTDTQYFGPGTRLTVL.

This clonotype was counted at least ten times. The chain joins TRBV2 to TRBJ2-7; D remains unclear. The CDR3 totals 14 residues. Germline CDR1 SNHLY, CDR2 FYNNEI. Trimming shortened V by 7 bases and J by 5 bases, and 18 bases separated the two germline ends. The DNA for the CDR3 is TGTGCCAGCATGGAAGGCTCACCCGGCGACGAGCAGTACTTC. This translates into CASMEGSPGDEQYF.

The chain uses TRBV5-5 and TRBJ2-3, with D perhaps TRBD2 (5 bases). V was pared by 0 bases and J by 8 bases, with 13 bases between. Looked up from germline, CDR1 is SGHKS and CDR2 is YYEKEE (reference sequence). The CDR3 contains 14 residues. The CDR3 DNA reads TGTGCCAGCAGCTTGGCCCCGGACGGAGGTACGCAGTATTTT. Amino acids: CASSLAPDGGTQYF.

This clonotype was seen a few times. V gene TRBV7-2 combines with J gene TRBJ2-4; perhaps D is TRBD1 or TRBD2 (5 bases each). Germline-derived CDR1 and CDR2 are SGHTA and FQGNSA. The ends were cut back, 2 bases at V and 8 bases at J, with 13 bases in the middle. CDR3 length equals 14 residues. The CDR3 DNA follows: TGTGCCAGCAGCTTAAAAAGCTCGGGGCACATTCAGTACTTC. Its protein product is CASSLKSSGHIQYF. Supplemented by reference TRBV7-2 and TRBJ2-4, the full variable domain reads GAGVSQSPSNKVTEKGKDVELRCDPISGHTALYWYRQSLGQGLEFLIYFQGNSAPDKSGLPSDRFSAERTGGSVSTLTIQRTQQEDSAVYLCASSLKSSGHIQYFGAGTRLSVL.

This clonotype was detected a few times. The chain combines TRBV7-9 with TRBJ2-1; the match to TRBD2 covers 10 bases. The CDR3 runs to 15 residues. Germline CDR1 SEHNR, CDR2 FQNEAQ (reference sequence). V dropped 1 base and J dropped 12; count of bases not matched to a gene: 9. The CDR3 DNA is TGTGCCAGCAGCTTAGAGGGGACTAGCGAGGAGGGGCAGTTCTTC. Protein product: CASSLEGTSEEGQFF.

The genes are TRBV5-1 and TRBJ1-2, with D possibly being TRBD1 (5 bases). The CDR3 loop spans 15 amino acids. V was clipped by 0 bases and J by 2 bases, with 11 bases between them. Germline V CDR1 and CDR2: SGHRS, YFSETQ. The DNA for the CDR3 is TGCGCCAGCAGCTTGGCCCGGGGGTTCAACTATGGCTACACCTTC. Its protein product is CASSLARGFNYGYTF. Based on the CDR3 plus reference TRBV5-1 and TRBJ1-2, the full variable domain is KAGVTQTPRYLIKTRGQQVTLSCSPISGHRSVSWYQQTPGQGLQFLFEYFSETQRNKGNFPGRFSGRQFSNSRSEMNVSTLELGDSALYLCASSLARGFNYGYTFGSGTRLTVV.

The chain is built from TRBV10-3 and TRBJ2-3; either TRBD1 or TRBD2 may supply D (6 bases each). The length of the CDR3 is 18 residues. In germline, CDR1 is ENHRY, CDR2 SYGVKD. V gave up 10 bases and J gave up 2 bases, with 28 bases separating them. The CDR3 sequence: CATLAERPRGPYTDTQYF. CDR3 sequence (DNA): TGTGCCACCCTTGCAGAGCGACCTCGGGGGCCCTACACAGATACGCAGTATTTT.

The rearrangement uses TRBV4-1 and TRBJ2-1; D may be TRBD2 (6 bases). The V gene lost 2 bases and the J gene lost 0 bases, with 17 bases spanning the gap. This CDR3 comprises 18 residues. From germline, CDR1 is MGHRA and CDR2 YSYEKL. The DNA for the CDR3 is TGCGCCAGCAGCCAACCTCCATTAGCGGCGAGCTCCTACAATGAGCAGTTCTTC. This codes for CASSQPPLAASSYNEQFF.

This clonotype appeared many times. V and J are TRBV7-9 and TRBJ2-7, with a tentative D call TRBD2 (5 bases). CDR3 size: 11 residues. The V and J ends lost 8 bases and 6 bases respectively, with 11 bases between them. Germline V gives CDR1 SEHNR, CDR2 FQNEAQ (reference sequence). For the CDR3, the DNA is TGTGCCAGCTGGCTGGCGGGCGAGCAGTACTTC. This sequence encodes CASWLAGEQYF.

This chain links TRBV7-2 with TRBJ2-2, with TRBD1 matching over 7 bases. This CDR3 has 15 residues. Germline V lookup: CDR1 SGHTA, CDR2 FQGNSA. V shed 4 bases and J 4 bases; nucleotides not matched to a gene: 6. DNA for the CDR3: TGTGCCAGCAGCTCGGGACAGTTGCCCACCGGGGAGCTGTTTTTT. Residues: CASSSGQLPTGELFF. The whole variable domain, filled in from reference TRBV7-2 and TRBJ2-2, reads GAGVSQSPSNKVTEKGKDVELRCDPISGHTALYWYRQSLGQGLEFLIYFQGNSAPDKSGLPSDRFSAERTGGSVSTLTIQRTQQEDSAVYLCASSSGQLPTGELFFGEGSRLTVL.

V and J are TRBV5-1 and TRBJ2-5; D gene ambiguous. There are 14 residues in the CDR3. Germline values: CDR1 SGHRS, CDR2 YFSETQ. V dropped 0 bases and J dropped 5 bases, with 11 bases sitting between them. DNA for the CDR3: TGCGCCAGCAGCTTGGTGAAACCGTCGGAGACCCAGTACTTC. The encoded protein is CASSLVKPSETQYF.

The chain employs TRBV7-8 and TRBJ1-5, with 8 bases that match TRBD1. After removal of 5 bases from V and 2 bases from J, the junction contained 8 bases not matched to a gene. Germline CDR1 and CDR2: SGHVS and FQNEAQ. CDR3 length: 16 amino acids. The CDR3 spells CASSPDRVAGNQPQHF. The CDR3 bases are TGTGCCAGCAGCCCGGACAGGGTAGCTGGCAATCAGCCCCAGCATTTT.

CDR3 DNA: TGTGCCAGCAGCGACGGACACCATAGGGGACAGCCCCAGCATTTT. This sequence encodes CASSDGHHRGQPQHF. The chain recombines TRBV7-8 with TRBJ1-5; possibly TRBD1 for D (5 bases). The length of the CDR3 is 15 residues. The V gene's germline CDR1 is SGHVS and CDR2 FQNEAQ. Trimming cost V 5 bases and J 7 bases, with 18 bases left between them.

This sequence joins TRBV12-3 or TRBV12-4 and TRBJ2-3, with D possibly being TRBD2 (6 bases). The CDR3 runs 12 residues. Trimming shortened V by 4 bases and J by 11 bases, and 13 bases separated the two germline ends. The CDR3 sequence: CASSSSRGEQYF. In nucleotides, the CDR3 is TGTGCCAGCAGTTCCTCGCGGGGAGAGCAGTATTTT.

This clonotype came up a few times. The chain recombines TRBV6-2 or TRBV6-3 with TRBJ2-5, with 8 bases aligning to TRBD2. This CDR3 contains 16 residues. V shed 7 bases and J 6 bases; nucleotides not matched to a gene: 16. CDR1 is MNHEY and CDR2 is SVGEGT in the germline V gene. The CDR3 protein is CASTNLPGTRGQTQYF. The CDR3 DNA reads as TGTGCCAGCACAAACCTTCCCGGGACTAGAGGACAGACCCAGTACTTC.

The rearrangement links TRBV12-3 or TRBV12-4 to TRBJ2-1, with 7 bases fitting TRBD2. The CDR3 sequence is 14 residues long. V trimming: 1 base; J trimming: 15 bases; junction bases outside the gene matches: 12. In DNA form, the CDR3 reads TGTGCCAGCAGTTTAGGGAGTGCGCGGGGGAAGGGGTTCTTC. This sequence encodes CASSLGSARGKGFF.

This clonotype was counted ten times or more. This chain uses TRBV6-6 with TRBJ1-4; a weak D match, TRBD1 (5 bases). Trimming stripped 2 bases from V and 7 bases from J, with 11 bases between. Per the germline V gene, CDR1 is MNHNY and CDR2 is SVGAGI (reference sequence). The CDR3 is 14 residues long. CDR3 residues: CASSYVLGGEKLFF. The CDR3 coding sequence is TGTGCCAGCAGTTACGTCCTCGGGGGTGAAAAACTGTTTTTT.

This clonotype was found a few times. The V gene is TRBV7-2, the J gene TRBJ2-3, with TRBD2 identical over 7 bases. Germline CDR1 and CDR2: SGHTA and FQGNSA. The length of the CDR3 is 16 residues. V lost 5 bases, J lost 0 bases, and 8 bases stayed unmatched. The chain's CDR3 is CASSPMGGSSTDTQYF. The CDR3 DNA follows: TGTGCCAGCAGCCCCATGGGGGGGTCTAGCACAGATACGCAGTATTTT.

The rearrangement uses TRBV5-1 and TRBJ2-7, with 7 nucleotides matching TRBD1. J was trimmed by 5 bases and V by 0 bases; bases with no gene match: 8. This CDR3 has 15 residues. Germline CDR1 SGHRS, CDR2 YFSETQ. The CDR3 loop reads CASSLVAGGNHEQYF. For the CDR3, the DNA is TGCGCCAGCAGCTTGGTGGCAGGGGGTAATCACGAGCAGTACTTC.